This TCR beta chain was identified in a study of T cell responses to AZD1222 COVID-19 vaccine. Sequenced by immunoSEQ multiplex PCR; TCRdb stores in-frame clones only, minus some. The data hold approximately 140,000 clones, with around nine tenths observed a single time. The CDR3 is made up of 13 amino acids. Trimming stripped 3 bases from V and 3 bases from J, with 8 bases between. Looked up from germline, CDR1 is MGHDK and CDR2 is SYGVNS. This clonotype was obtained from an adult who received the AZD1222 COVID-19 vaccine. This sample comprised peripheral blood, obtained 28 days after the second AZD1222 dose. V usage is TRBV25-1 and J usage is TRBJ1-1; D perhaps matches TRBD1 (5 bases). CDR3 DNA: TGTGCCAGCAGTGACCAGGGTTACACTGAAGCTTTCTTT. This sequence encodes CASSDQGYTEAFF.